This T cell receptor (beta chain) originates from a study of blood T cell repertoires in COVID-19. Whole-study context: Italy, Spain and the United States were the sources of the convalescent and acute COVID-19 samples.

Authors' analysis steps: The authors estimated nucleated cell counts from reference gene primer amplification. TCRdb's copy holds only in-frame clones and misses some; the assay was immunoSEQ multiplex PCR. V, J and clone size are taken as reported in that table, and D and trimming were inferred from the DNA itself. The repertoire holds roughly 350,000 clones, with about 88% as singletons. During active infection, Seattle patients enrolled and were then monitored through disease. Sequences were obtained from peripheral blood. This TCR derives from a woman aged 70-85 years with COVID-19, enrolled during active disease.

CDR3 residues: CASSSQRTGLWYTF. Written as DNA, the CDR3 is TGTGCCAGCAGCTCCCAAAGGACAGGGCTTTGGTACACCTTC. The chain couples TRBV7-8 to TRBJ1-2, with 8 bases lining up with TRBD1. The CDR3 runs to 14 residues. J was trimmed by 11 bases and V by 4 bases; bases with no gene match: 12. Per the germline V gene, CDR1 is SGHVS and CDR2 is FQNEAQ.